This T cell receptor (beta chain) was found in a study of T cells after yellow fever vaccination. Study summary: SMART-Seq v4 Ultra Low Input served to prepare low-cell-number fractions.

TCR cDNA, made by 5'RACE template switching, carried an added universal primer site and UMIs. TCRdb re-derived calls from the 5' RACE reads in MiXCR, one entry per CDR3 protein. The sample includes almost 70,000 distinct CDR3 sequences, approximately 5.9% seen only once; the top ten take less than 2.5%. V lost 2 bases to trimming and J lost 9 bases, with 8 bases between them. The CDR3 length is 13 residues. This clonotype was seen many times. Its antigen is as yet unknown. Regarding the study as a whole: The study re-detected most primary-vaccination clones after the booster (about 96% CD4, 88% CD8).

The receptor comes from a man younger than 30 who received the YFV17D yellow fever vaccine. The input for sequencing was CD4+ T cells sorted from PBMCs, taken roughly 15 days after the first yellow fever vaccination. The V and J genes are TRBV12-3 or TRBV12-4 and TRBJ1-6; D unclear. CDR3 DNA: TGTGCCAGCAGTTTATTTAACCGTTCACCCCTCCACTTT. This sequence encodes CASSLFNRSPLHF.